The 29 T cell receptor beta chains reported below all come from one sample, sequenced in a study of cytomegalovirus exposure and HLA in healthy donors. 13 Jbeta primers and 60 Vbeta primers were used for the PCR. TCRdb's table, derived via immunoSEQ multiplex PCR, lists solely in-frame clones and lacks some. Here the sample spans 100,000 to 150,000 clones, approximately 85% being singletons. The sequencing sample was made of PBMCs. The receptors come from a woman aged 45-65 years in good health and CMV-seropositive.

The CDR3 region has the DNA TGTGCCAGTAGTCGGCTCCTCCCCGGGAATCAGCCCCAGCATTTT. Translating gives CASSRLLPGNQPQHF. This sequence joins TRBV19 and TRBJ1-5, with unresolved D. The V end lost 5 bases, the J end lost 4 bases, and 15 bases lay between the germline ends. The CDR3 consists of 15 residues. Germline V lookup: CDR1 LNHDA, CDR2 SQIVND (reference sequence). Based on the CDR3 plus reference TRBV19 and TRBJ1-5, the full variable domain is DGGITQSPKYLFRKEGQNVTLSCEQNLNHDAMYWYRQDPGQGLRLIYYSQIVNDFQKGDIAEGYSVSREKKESFPLTVTSAQKNPTAFYLCASSRLLPGNQPQHFGDGTRLSIL.

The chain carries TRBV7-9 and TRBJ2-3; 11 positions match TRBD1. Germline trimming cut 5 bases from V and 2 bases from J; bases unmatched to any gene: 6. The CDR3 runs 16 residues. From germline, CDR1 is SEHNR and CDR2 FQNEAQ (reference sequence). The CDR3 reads CASSPRDRGNTDTQYF. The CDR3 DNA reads TGTGCCAGCAGCCCCAGGGACAGGGGGAACACAGATACGCAGTATTTT.

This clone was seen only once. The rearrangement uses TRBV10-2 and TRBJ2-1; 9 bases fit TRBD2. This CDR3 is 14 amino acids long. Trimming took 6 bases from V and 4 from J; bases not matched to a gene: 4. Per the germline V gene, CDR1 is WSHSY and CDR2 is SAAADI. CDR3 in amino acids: CASSWAGGYNEQFF. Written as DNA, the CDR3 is TGCGCCAGCAGCTGGGCGGGGGGGTACAATGAGCAGTTCTTC.

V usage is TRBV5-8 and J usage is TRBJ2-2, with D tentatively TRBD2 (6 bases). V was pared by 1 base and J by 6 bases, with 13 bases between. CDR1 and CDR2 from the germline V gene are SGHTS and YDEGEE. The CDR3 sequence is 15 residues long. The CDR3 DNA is TGTGCCAGCAGCTTGTATCGGGAGAGTTCCGGGGAGCTGTTTTTT. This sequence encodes CASSLYRESSGELFF.

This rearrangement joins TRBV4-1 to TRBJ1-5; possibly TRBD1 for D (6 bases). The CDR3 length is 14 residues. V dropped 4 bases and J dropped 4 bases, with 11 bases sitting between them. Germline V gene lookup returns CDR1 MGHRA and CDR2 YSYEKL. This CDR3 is CASSRAGENQPQHF. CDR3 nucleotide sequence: TGCGCCAGCAGCCGCGCAGGGGAGAATCAGCCCCAGCATTTT.

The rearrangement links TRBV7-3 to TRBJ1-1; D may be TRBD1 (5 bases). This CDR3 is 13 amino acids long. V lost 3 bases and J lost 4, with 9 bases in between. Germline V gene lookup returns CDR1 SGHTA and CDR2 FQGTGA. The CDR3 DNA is TGTGCCAGCAGCTTGCAGGGTTCCACTGAAGCTTTCTTT. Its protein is CASSLQGSTEAFF.

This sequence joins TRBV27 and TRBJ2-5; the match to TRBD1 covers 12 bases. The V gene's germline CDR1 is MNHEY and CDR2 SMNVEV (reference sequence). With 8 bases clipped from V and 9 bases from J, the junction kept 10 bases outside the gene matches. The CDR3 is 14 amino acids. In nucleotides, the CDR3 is TGTGCCAGCTCCCCCGGGACAGGGGGCTTGGCCCAGTACTTC. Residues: CASSPGTGGLAQYF.

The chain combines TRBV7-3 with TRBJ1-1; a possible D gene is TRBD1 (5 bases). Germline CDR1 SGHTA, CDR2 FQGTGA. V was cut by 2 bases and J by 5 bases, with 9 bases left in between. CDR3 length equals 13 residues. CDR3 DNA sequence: TGTGCCAGCAGCTTAGGGGCTCGAACTGAAGCTTTCTTT. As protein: CASSLGARTEAFF.

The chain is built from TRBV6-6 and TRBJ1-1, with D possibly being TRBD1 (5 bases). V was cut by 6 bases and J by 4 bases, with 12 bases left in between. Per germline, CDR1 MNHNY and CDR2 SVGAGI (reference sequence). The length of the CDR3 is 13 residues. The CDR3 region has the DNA TGTGCCAGCAGCCCCAGGGTTTTCACTGAAGCTTTCTTT. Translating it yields CASSPRVFTEAFF.

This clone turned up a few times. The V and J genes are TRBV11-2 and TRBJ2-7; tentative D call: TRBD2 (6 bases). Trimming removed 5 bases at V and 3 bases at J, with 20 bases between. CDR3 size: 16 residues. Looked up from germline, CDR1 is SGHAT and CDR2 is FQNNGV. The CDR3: CASSLSASGLFYEQYF. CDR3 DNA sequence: TGTGCCAGCAGCCTATCCGCCTCGGGACTTTTCTACGAGCAGTACTTC.

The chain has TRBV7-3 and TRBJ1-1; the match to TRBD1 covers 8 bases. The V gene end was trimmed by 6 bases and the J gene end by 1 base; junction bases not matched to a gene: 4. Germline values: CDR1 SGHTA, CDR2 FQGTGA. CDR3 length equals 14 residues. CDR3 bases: TGTGCCAGCAGTTCGACAGGGGCGAACACTGAAGCTTTCTTT. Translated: CASSSTGANTEAFF. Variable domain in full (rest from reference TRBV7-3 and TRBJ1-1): GAGVSQTPSNKVTEKGKYVELRCDPISGHTALYWYRQSLGQGPEFLIYFQGTGAADDSGLPNDRFFAVRPEGSVSTLKIQRTERGDSAVYLCASSSTGANTEAFFGQGTRLTVV.

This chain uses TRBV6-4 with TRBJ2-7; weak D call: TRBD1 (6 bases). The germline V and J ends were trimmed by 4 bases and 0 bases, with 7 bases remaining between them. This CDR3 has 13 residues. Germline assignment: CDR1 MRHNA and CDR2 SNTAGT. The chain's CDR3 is CASSGDTSYEQYF. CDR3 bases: TGTGCCAGCAGTGGGGACACCTCCTACGAGCAGTACTTC.

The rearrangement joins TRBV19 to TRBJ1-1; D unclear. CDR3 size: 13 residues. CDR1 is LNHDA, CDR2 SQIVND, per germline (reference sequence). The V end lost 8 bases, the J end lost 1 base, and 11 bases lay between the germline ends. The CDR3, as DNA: TGTGCCAGTGCACTACGGGAGAACACTGAAGCTTTCTTT. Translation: CASALRENTEAFF.

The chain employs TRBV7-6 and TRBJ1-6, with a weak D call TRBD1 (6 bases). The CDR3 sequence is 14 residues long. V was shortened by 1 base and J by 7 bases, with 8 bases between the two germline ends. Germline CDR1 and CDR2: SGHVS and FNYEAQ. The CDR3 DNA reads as TGTGCCAGCAGCTTAGTAGGGGGAAATTCACCCCTCCACTTT. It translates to CASSLVGGNSPLHF.

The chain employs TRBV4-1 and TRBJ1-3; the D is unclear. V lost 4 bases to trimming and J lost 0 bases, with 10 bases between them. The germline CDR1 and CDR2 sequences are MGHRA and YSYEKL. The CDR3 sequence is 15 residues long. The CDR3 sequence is CASSPTQLSGNTIYF. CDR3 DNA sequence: TGCGCCAGCAGCCCAACACAGCTCTCTGGAAACACCATATATTTT.

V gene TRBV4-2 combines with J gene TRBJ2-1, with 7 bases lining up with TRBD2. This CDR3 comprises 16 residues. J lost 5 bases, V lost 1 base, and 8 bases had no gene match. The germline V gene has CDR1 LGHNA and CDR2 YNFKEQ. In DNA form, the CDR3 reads TGTGCCAGCAGCCAAGTCGAGGGAGGGTACAACAATGAGCAGTTCTTC. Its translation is CASSQVEGGYNNEQFF.

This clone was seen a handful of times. The CDR3 here is CASRDRGTEAFF. For the CDR3, the DNA is TGTGCCAGCAGGGACAGGGGCACTGAAGCTTTCTTT. The chain has TRBV2 and TRBJ1-1; 9 bases line up with TRBD1. With V trimmed by 6 bases and J by 4 bases, 0 bases remained unmatched. The CDR3 spans 12 residues. Germline loops: CDR1 SNHLY, CDR2 FYNNEI. Combining the CDR3 with reference TRBV2 and TRBJ1-1 gives the whole variable domain EPEVTQTPSHQVTQMGQEVILRCVPISNHLYFYWYRQILGQKVEFLVSFYNNEISEKSEIFDDQFSVERPDGSNFTLKIRSTKLEDSAMYFCASRDRGTEAFFGQGTRLTVV.

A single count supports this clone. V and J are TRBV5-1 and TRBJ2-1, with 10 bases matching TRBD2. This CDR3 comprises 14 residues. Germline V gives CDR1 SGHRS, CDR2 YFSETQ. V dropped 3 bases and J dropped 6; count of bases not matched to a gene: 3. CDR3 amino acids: CASSSLAGPNEQFF. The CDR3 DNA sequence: TGCGCCAGCAGCTCACTAGCGGGGCCCAATGAGCAGTTCTTC.

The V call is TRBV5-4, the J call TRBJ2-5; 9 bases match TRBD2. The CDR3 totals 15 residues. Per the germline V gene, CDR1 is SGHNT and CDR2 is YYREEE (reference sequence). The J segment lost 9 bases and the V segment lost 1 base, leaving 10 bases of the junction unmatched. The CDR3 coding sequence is TGTGCCAGCAGCTTGTTTAGCGGGAGCCTGGAGGCCCAGTACTTC. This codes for CASSLFSGSLEAQYF.

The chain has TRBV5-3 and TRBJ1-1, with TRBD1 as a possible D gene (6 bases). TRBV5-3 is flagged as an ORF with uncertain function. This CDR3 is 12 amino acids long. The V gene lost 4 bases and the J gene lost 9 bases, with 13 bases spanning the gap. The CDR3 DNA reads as TGTGCCAGAAGCATCAGGGGCGTAAAAGCTTTCTTT. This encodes CARSIRGVKAFF.

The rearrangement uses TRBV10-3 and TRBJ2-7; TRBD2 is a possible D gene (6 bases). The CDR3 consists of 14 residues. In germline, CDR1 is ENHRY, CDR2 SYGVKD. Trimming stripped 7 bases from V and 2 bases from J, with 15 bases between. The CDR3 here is CAITSPGGTYEQYF. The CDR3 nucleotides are TGTGCCATCACCTCCCCAGGAGGGACCTACGAGCAGTACTTC.

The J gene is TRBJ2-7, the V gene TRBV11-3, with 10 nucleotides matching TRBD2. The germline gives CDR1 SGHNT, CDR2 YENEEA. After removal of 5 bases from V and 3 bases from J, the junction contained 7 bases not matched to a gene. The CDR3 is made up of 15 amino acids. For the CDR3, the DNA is TGTGCCAGCAGCCCATCTAGCGGGAGACACTACGAGCAGTACTTC. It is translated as CASSPSSGRHYEQYF.

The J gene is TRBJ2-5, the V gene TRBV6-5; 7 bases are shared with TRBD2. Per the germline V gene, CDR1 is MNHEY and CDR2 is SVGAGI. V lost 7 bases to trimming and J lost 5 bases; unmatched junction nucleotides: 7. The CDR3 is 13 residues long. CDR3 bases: TGTGCCAGCAAATTTTTGGGGGGGGAGACCCAGTACTTC. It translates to CASKFLGGETQYF.

The CDR3 is CASSEGTGKNQPQHF. CDR3 bases: TGTGCCAGCAGCGAGGGGACAGGGAAAAATCAGCCCCAGCATTTT. The chain couples TRBV5-8 to TRBJ1-5; the match to TRBD1 covers 9 bases. Germline-derived CDR1 and CDR2 are SGHTS and YDEGEE. Losses at the gene ends were 4 bases for V and 4 bases for J; bases not matched to a gene: 6. The CDR3 loop spans 15 amino acids. Using reference TRBV5-8 and TRBJ1-5 for the parts outside the CDR3, the full variable domain is EAGVTQSPTHLIKTRGQQATLRCSPISGHTSVYWYQQALGLGLQFLLWYDEGEERNRGNFPPRFSGRQFPNYSSELNVNALELEDSALYLCASSEGTGKNQPQHFGDGTRLSIL.

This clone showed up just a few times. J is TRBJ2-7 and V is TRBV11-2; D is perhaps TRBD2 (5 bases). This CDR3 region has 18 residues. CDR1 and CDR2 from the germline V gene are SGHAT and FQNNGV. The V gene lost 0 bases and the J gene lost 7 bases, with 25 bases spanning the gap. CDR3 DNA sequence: TGTGCCAGCAGCTTAGATTGGACCGGGGAAAAGTTATCGGATGAGCAGTACTTC. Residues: CASSLDWTGEKLSDEQYF.

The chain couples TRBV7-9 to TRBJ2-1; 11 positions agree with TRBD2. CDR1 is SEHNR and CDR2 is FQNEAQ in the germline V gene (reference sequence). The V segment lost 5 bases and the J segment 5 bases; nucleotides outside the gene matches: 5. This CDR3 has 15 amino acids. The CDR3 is CASSTGLAVNNEQFF. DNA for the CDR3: TGTGCCAGCAGCACGGGACTAGCGGTAAACAATGAGCAGTTCTTC.

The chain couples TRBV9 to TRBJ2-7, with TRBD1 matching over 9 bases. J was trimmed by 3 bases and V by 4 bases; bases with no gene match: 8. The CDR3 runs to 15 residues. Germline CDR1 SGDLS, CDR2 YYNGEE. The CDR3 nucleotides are TGTGCCAGCAGCCCGAGGACAGGGGAAGGCTACGAGCAGTACTTC. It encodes CASSPRTGEGYEQYF.

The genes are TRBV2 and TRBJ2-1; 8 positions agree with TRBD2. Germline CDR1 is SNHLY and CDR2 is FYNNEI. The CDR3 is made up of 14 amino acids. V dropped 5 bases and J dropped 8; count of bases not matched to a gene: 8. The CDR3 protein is CASSPSAGVDEQFF. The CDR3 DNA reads TGTGCCAGCAGTCCATCAGCGGGAGTCGATGAGCAGTTCTTC.

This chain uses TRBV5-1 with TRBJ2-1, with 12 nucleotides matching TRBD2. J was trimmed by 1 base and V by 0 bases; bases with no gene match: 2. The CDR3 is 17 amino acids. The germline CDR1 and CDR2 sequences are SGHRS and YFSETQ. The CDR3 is CASSLASGRDSYNEQFF. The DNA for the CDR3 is TGCGCCAGCAGCTTGGCTAGCGGGAGGGATTCCTACAATGAGCAGTTCTTC.